The clone carrying this TCR beta chain is a singleton in its sample. What it binds is not known. This entry belongs to a study of T cell responses to AZD1222 COVID-19 vaccine. Notes on the study in general: Most donors were white British, females outnumbered males, and clonal diversity was possibly underestimated. Repertoires in all cases were sampled only once the peak T cell response had passed.

Sequencing was performed with immunoSEQ multiplex PCR; in TCRdb, only in-frame clones are kept and a portion is missing. The sample consists of around 110,000 clones, more than 65% of them appearing once. Germline V CDR1 and CDR2: MNHEY, SVGAGI. The ends lost 8 bases at V and 3 bases at J; junction bases unmatched: 5. The CDR3 runs 14 residues. The chain couples TRBV6-5 to TRBJ2-7; 12 nucleotides align to TRBD1. This receptor was taken from an adult in good health. This specimen was peripheral blood, taken on day 0 of AZD1222 vaccination. The DNA of the CDR3 is TGTGCCAGCGCCGGGACAGGGGGCTACTACGAGCAGTACTTC. Its translation is CASAGTGGYYEQYF.